The rows below give T cell receptor beta chains drawn from one sample of a study of T cells in narcolepsy. Clones were sequenced by immunoSEQ multiplex PCR, and TCRdb holds only the in-frame ones, with some missing. Among some 30,000 clones listed, 60% to 80% were seen once. Sequencing used memory (CD45RA-) CD4+ T cells from blood. These receptors all come from a human donor in good health. The CDR3 runs from the conserved cysteine through the conserved F or W. A D gene is named only where the DNA matches it firmly. Only part of the rows carry a size: once, few, many, or a class if the clone is expanded.

v_gene,j_gene,abundance,d_gene,CDR3aa,CDR3nt
TRBV5-6,TRBJ1-1,NA,TRBD1,CASSLWTGGGTEAFF,TGTGCCAGCAGCTTGTGGACAGGGGGCGGCACTGAAGCTTTCTTT
TRBV19,TRBJ2-3,once,NA,CASSERDNTDTQYF,TGTGCCAGTAGTGAAAGGGACAACACAGATACGCAGTATTTT
TRBV15,TRBJ2-1,NA,NA,CATKSGGSGFREQFF,TGTGCCACCAAGAGCGGAGGGAGCGGGTTCCGAGAGCAGTTCTTC
TRBV2,TRBJ2-2,NA,TRBD1,CASRPDRGYTGELFF,TGTGCCAGCAGACCCGACAGGGGATACACCGGGGAGCTGTTTTTT
TRBV6-1,TRBJ1-1,NA,NA,CASIRAPGGPEAFF,TGTGCCAGCATAAGGGCACCCGGTGGCCCTGAAGCTTTCTTT
TRBV15,TRBJ1-1,few,TRBD1,CATSRDQTGASAFF,TGTGCCACCAGCAGAGATCAAACAGGGGCGTCGGCTTTCTTT
TRBV5-1,TRBJ2-1,NA,TRBD2,CASSMGTSGISYNEQFF,TGCGCCAGCAGCATGGGGACTAGCGGTATATCCTACAATGAGCAGTTCTTC
TRBV25-1,TRBJ1-6,NA,TRBD1,CASSHPGTGYNSPLHF,TGTGCCAGCAGTCACCCAGGGACAGGGTATAATTCACCCCTCCACTTT
TRBV5-1,TRBJ1-4,NA,NA,CASSYGPRENLFF,TGCGCCAGCAGCTACGGGCCCCGTGAAAACCTGTTTTTT
TRBV7-2,TRBJ2-3,NA,NA,CASSTYELGNTQYF,TGTGCCAGCAGCACCTATGAACTTGGCAATACGCAGTATTTT
TRBV5-4,TRBJ2-1,NA,TRBD1,CASRLDRGNHNEQFF,TGTGCCAGCAGGTTGGACAGGGGGAACCACAATGAGCAGTTCTTC
TRBV15,TRBJ2-7,NA,TRBD1,CATSIGQGGAGMSEQYF,TGTGCCACCAGCATAGGACAGGGAGGTGCGGGAATGAGCGAGCAGTACTTC
TRBV18,TRBJ2-5,NA,NA,CASSGNRVQETQYF,TGTGCCAGCTCGGGGAACAGGGTCCAGGAGACCCAGTACTTC
TRBV6-1,TRBJ1-2,NA,TRBD1,CASRQGWDVSYGYTF,TGTGCCAGTCGACAGGGATGGGACGTGAGCTATGGCTACACCTTC
TRBV29-1,TRBJ1-2,NA,NA,CSVEDLRVGGYTF,TGCAGCGTTGAAGATCTCAGGGTTGGGGGCTACACCTTC
TRBV14,TRBJ2-3,NA,NA,CASSQGLSAHDTQYF,TGTGCCAGCAGCCAAGGATTAAGTGCCCACGATACGCAGTATTTT
TRBV6-5,TRBJ1-1,NA,NA,CASSRGRVTYTEAFF,TGTGCCAGCAGCCGCGGGCGGGTGACGTACACTGAAGCTTTCTTT
TRBV30,TRBJ1-1,NA,NA,CAWGGMNTEAFF,TGTGCCTGGGGGGGTATGAACACTGAAGCTTTCTTT
TRBV5-1,TRBJ2-1,NA,NA,CASSSAGGDSGAEQFF,TGCGCCAGCAGCTCCGCAGGGGGGGACAGTGGCGCTGAGCAGTTCTTC
TRBV6-5,TRBJ1-2,NA,NA,CASSELFPGYTF,TGTGCCAGCAGTGAGTTATTTCCGGGCTACACCTTC
TRBV10-1,TRBJ1-1,NA,TRBD1,CASQGQENTEAFF,TGCGCCAGCCAGGGACAGGAGAACACTGAAGCTTTCTTT
TRBV6-5,TRBJ2-7,NA,NA,CASSYQVVPRSYEQYF,TGTGCCAGCAGTTACCAGGTTGTCCCCAGGTCCTACGAGCAGTACTTC